The 26 T cell receptor beta chains reported below all come from one sample, sequenced in a study of tumor-infiltrating lymphocytes in primary liver carcinoma. Unsorted bulk tissue, about 20-32 mg of it, served as the source for co-extraction of RNA and DNA. A constant-region primer served to make TCR beta cDNA from around 500 ng total RNA. Libraries of TCR beta came from three nested multiplex PCR rounds with slightly modified ARM-PCR. Use of TRBV1-TRBV30 forward primers with a C-beta reverse primer characterized the first two PCR rounds, which lasted about 11 cycles each. TCRdb itself ran the multiplex PCR reads through MiXCR, one entry per CDR3 protein. Counted here are 150,000 to 200,000 distinct CDR3 sequences, around 81% occurring once; the ten biggest clones make up 15% to 20%. The sample consisted of tumor tissue from primary liver carcinoma. These receptors were obtained from a man between 40 and 49 years old with primary liver carcinoma and hepatitis B virus infection.

Notes on this clonotype: A read error may explain this, as a much larger clone is one base away. The chain combines TRBV24-1 with TRBJ2-2; a possible D gene is TRBD2 (5 bases). The germline V gene encodes CDR1 KGHDR and CDR2 SFDVKD. The CDR3 spans 13 residues. The CDR3 is CATSDKFTGELLF. CDR3 bases: TGTGCCACCAGTGATAAGTTCACCGGGGAGCTGCTTTTT.

As regards this clonotype: One end of the junction does not line up with germline, which may come from a read error. V and J are TRBV11-1 and TRBJ2-7, with TRBD1 identical over 8 bases. Germline loops: CDR1 SGHAT, CDR2 FQDESV (reference sequence). The length of the CDR3 is 14 residues. The CDR3 sequence is CANSIGTGVYELYF. The CDR3, as DNA: TGTGCCAACAGCATCGGGACAGGAGTCTACGAGCTGTACTTC. The full variable domain, completed using reference TRBV11-1 and TRBJ2-7, is EAEVAQSPRYKITEKSQAVAFWCDPISGHATLYWYRQILGQGPELLVQFQDESVVDDSQLPKDRFSAERLKGVDSTLKIQPAELGDSAMYLCANSIGTGVYELYFGPGTRLTVT.

Note on this clonotype: An end of the junction does not agree with germline; a read error may underlie this. The chain combines TRBV4-3 with TRBJ2-7, with 8 bases that match TRBD2. The germline V gene encodes CDR1 LGHNA and CDR2 YSLEER. The CDR3 sequence is 16 residues long. CDR3 sequence: CASSLEVGTRFYEQCF. As DNA, the CDR3 is TGCGCTAGCAGCCTAGAGGTGGGGACTAGGTTTTACGAGCAGTGCTTC.

About this clonotype itself: This may come from a read error, since a much larger clone is one base off. The rearrangement uses TRBV24-1 and TRBJ2-1; 7 positions match TRBD1. This CDR3 is built from 15 residues. Losses at the gene ends were 2 bases for V and 8 bases for J; bases not matched to a gene: 8. Germline values: CDR1 KGHDR, CDR2 SFDVKD. CDR3 bases: TGTGCCACCAGTGATTCGGGCAGGGGGTTCGATGAGCAGTTCTTC. Its protein is CATSDSGRGFDEQFF.

The chain joins TRBV11-2 to TRBJ2-4; TRBD2 agrees at 10 bases. The CDR3 is made up of 17 amino acids. The germline gives CDR1 SGHAT, CDR2 FQNNGV. The V gene end was trimmed by 4 bases and the J gene end by 4 bases; junction bases not matched to a gene: 10. The CDR3 nucleotides read TGTGCCAGCAGCTCAGATACTAGCGGGATTGCTAAAAACATTCAGTACTTC. Translating gives CASSSDTSGIAKNIQYF.

This clonotype was detected only once. The chain has TRBV6-6 and TRBJ2-5; 7 positions match TRBD2. The CDR3 runs to 15 residues. Germline V gene data show CDR1 as MNHNY and CDR2 as SVGAGI (reference sequence). V shed 6 bases and J 5 bases; nucleotides not matched to a gene: 12. CDR3 region: CASSSGLTEQETQYF. In DNA, the CDR3 is TGTGCCAGCAGCTCGGGACTAACGGAACAGGAGACCCAGTACTTC.

This clonotype was seen repeatedly, ten times or more. The chain uses TRBV6-1 and TRBJ2-5, with 7 bases aligning to TRBD1. The V and J ends lost 2 bases and 1 base, in that order; junction bases with no gene match: 4. Germline V gene lookup returns CDR1 MNHNS and CDR2 SASEGT. This CDR3 region has 15 residues. The CDR3 region is CASSEIPGGQETQYF. CDR3 nucleotide sequence: TGTGCCAGCAGTGAAATACCAGGGGGCCAAGAGACCCAGTACTTC.

Comments on this clonotype: The junction departs from the called germline gene at one end, perhaps through a read error. V is TRBV29-1 and J is TRBJ2-7, with 9 nucleotides matching TRBD1. The CDR3 contains 14 residues. Germline CDR1 SQVTM, CDR2 ANQGSEA. The CDR3 DNA reads TGCAGCGTACAAGTTACAGGGGGCGACTGCGAGCAGTACTTT. Protein product: CSVQVTGGDCEQYF.

The CDR3 nucleotides read TGTGCCGGTAGCCACCGGGACAGGGGCTACACCTTC. Its translation: CAGSHRDRGYTF. The rearrangement joins TRBV6-5 to TRBJ1-2; 8 nucleotides align to TRBD1. The CDR3 runs to 12 residues. Germline CDR1 reads MNHEY; CDR2 reads SVGAGI. With 11 bases clipped from V and 8 bases from J, the junction kept 10 bases outside the gene matches.

In regard to this clonotype: An end of the junction does not agree with germline; a read error may underlie this. V usage is TRBV12-3 or TRBV12-4 and J usage is TRBJ2-7; 10 bases are a match to TRBD2. The CDR3 spans 14 residues. CDR3 amino acids: CTSSLLAGGYEQYF. CDR3 coding DNA: TGTACCAGTAGTTTGTTAGCGGGAGGCTACGAGCAGTACTTC.

Comments on this clonotype: One end of the junction fails to match germline, which may point to a read error. The chain recombines TRBV6-2 or TRBV6-3 with TRBJ2-1, with 11 bases that match TRBD2. Looked up from germline, CDR1 is MNHEY and CDR2 is SVGEGT. The CDR3 is made up of 15 amino acids. The CDR3 DNA follows: TGTGCCAGCAGTCGTCAGACTAGCGGGAACAATGAGCAGCTCTTC. This sequence encodes CASSRQTSGNNEQLF.

As regards this clonotype: One junction end disagrees with the germline gene, perhaps due to a read error. This chain connects TRBV29-1 to TRBJ1-1, with TRBD1 matching 8 bases. The germline CDR1 and CDR2 sequences are SQVTM and ANQGSEA. The CDR3 length is 14 residues. CDR3 amino acids: CSVARQGSNTEAIF. The CDR3 nucleotides are TGTAGCGTTGCAAGACAGGGGTCTAACACTGAAGCTATCTTT.

With respect to this clonotype: This likely comes from a read error, as the CDR3 has no conserved phenylalanine or tryptophan at its end. It is unclear where the CDR3 begins or ends on the DNA, so no DNA is shown, and the CDR3 is as TCRdb lists it. The chain recombines TRBV6-6 with TRBJ2-2; the table's D gene call, TRBD1, was not cross checked with the DNA. The CDR3 sequence runs 15 residues, both termini included. Germline CDR1 MNHNY, CDR2 SVGAGI (reference sequence). The CDR3 reads CASSSLTGVSGELVI.

To note about this clonotype: Its ends do not fully match the called genes, so a read error is possible. This chain links TRBV5-6 with TRBJ2-4, with D maybe TRBD2 (5 bases). Germline CDR1 reads SGHDT; CDR2 reads YYEEEE. The CDR3 contains 15 residues. In nucleotides, the CDR3 is TGTGTCAGCAGTCTGGAAGGGCTAGCCAAATACTTTCAGTACTTC. Amino acid sequence: CVSSLEGLAKYFQYF. Variable domain in full (rest from reference TRBV5-6 and TRBJ2-4): DAGVTQSPTHLIKTRGQQVTLRCSPKSGHDTVSWYQQALGQGPQFIFQYYEEEERQRGNFPDRFSGHQFPNYSSELNVNALLLGDSALYLCVSSLEGLAKYFQYFGAGTRLSVL.

Only one count was recorded for this clonotype. This chain links TRBV11-3 with TRBJ2-3, with 8 bases lining up with TRBD2. CDR3 length: 16 residues. CDR1 is SGHNT and CDR2 is YENEEA in the germline V gene. The V gene end was trimmed by 10 bases and the J gene end by 3 bases; junction bases not matched to a gene: 15. CDR3 nucleotide sequence: TGTGCCAACAGTTTAAACAGCGGGAGTATAACAGATACGCAGTATTTT. Protein: CANSLNSGSITDTQYF. Full variable domain (rest looked up from reference TRBV11-3 and TRBJ2-3): EAGVVQSPRYKIIEKKQPVAFWCNPISGHNTLYWYLQNLGQGPELLIRYENEEAVDDSQLPKDRFSAERLKGVDSTLKIQPAELGDSAVYLCANSLNSGSITDTQYFGPGTRLTVL.

Note on this clonotype: A junction end diverges from the germline sequence, so it may reflect a read error. The chain recombines TRBV14 with TRBJ2-1; 13 nucleotides match TRBD2. Germline V CDR1 and CDR2: SGHDN, FVKESK. The CDR3 covers 18 residues. The CDR3 DNA sequence: TGTGCGAGCAGCCAAGACGGGACTAGCGGGAACCACCACAATGAGCAGTTCTTC. Its translation: CASSQDGTSGNHHNEQFF.

Of note for this clonotype: A read error may be the cause here, since a much bigger clone is one base away. The rearrangement uses TRBV19 and TRBJ1-5; a possible D gene is TRBD1 (5 bases). The CDR3 is 16 amino acids. Germline values: CDR1 LNHDA, CDR2 SQIVND (reference sequence). CDR3 DNA: TGTGCCAGTAGTTACGGAAAGGGGTTCGGGCATCAGCCCCAGCGTTTT. Translation: CASSYGKGFGHQPQRF.

V and J are TRBV6-6 and TRBJ1-2; D is undetermined. The CDR3 spans 15 residues. In germline, CDR1 is MNHNY, CDR2 SVGAGI (reference sequence). CDR3 bases: TGTGTCAGTAATCGTGGAATGGGCACTCAGTATGGCTACACCTTC. Amino acid sequence: CVSNRGMGTQYGYTF.

This clonotype showed up just a few times. DNA for the CDR3: TGTGCCAGTACCCCCGGGACCCCGTTTTCCAATGAGCAGTTCTTC. Residues: CASTPGTPFSNEQFF. The chain uses TRBV19 and TRBJ2-1; the D gene could be TRBD1 or TRBD2 (5 bases each). V was pared by 7 bases and J by 6 bases, with 19 bases between. The CDR3 is 15 residues long. Germline CDR1 is LNHDA and CDR2 is SQIVND (reference sequence).

The chain is built from TRBV9 and TRBJ1-2; possibly TRBD1 for D (5 bases). CDR3 length equals 15 residues. Trimming took 1 base from V and 5 from J, leaving 15 bases between them. The germline gives CDR1 SGDLS, CDR2 YYNGEE. The CDR3 DNA reads TGTGCCAGCAGCGTATCAGAGGGACCCAGTTATGGCTACACCTTC. Its protein is CASSVSEGPSYGYTF. The full variable domain, rest sourced from reference TRBV9 and TRBJ1-2, is DSGVTQTPKHLITATGQRVTLRCSPRSGDLSVYWYQQSLDQGLQFLIQYYNGEERAKGNILERFSAQQFPDLHSELNLSSLELGDSALYFCASSVSEGPSYGYTFGSGTRLTVV.

By frequency in the sample, this clonotype is medium-sized. The CDR3 region is CASSATGGFGKNIQYF. The CDR3 DNA sequence: TGTGCCAGCAGTGCCACAGGGGGGTTCGGCAAAAACATTCAGTACTTC. The genes are TRBV6-1 and TRBJ2-4; 8 bases are a match to TRBD1. The germline V gene has CDR1 MNHNS and CDR2 SASEGT. The V segment lost 4 bases and the J segment 3 bases; nucleotides outside the gene matches: 8. The CDR3 runs 16 residues.

This clonotype was recorded a few times. A junction end diverges from the germline sequence, so it may reflect a read error. CDR3 in amino acids: CASSHRGTGTLNSEAFF. The DNA of the CDR3 is TGCGCCAGCAGTCATCGGGGGACAGGAACACTGAACTCTGAAGCTTTCTTT. The rearrangement uses TRBV5-1 and TRBJ1-1; 8 bases are a match to TRBD1. Germline CDR1 reads SGHRS; CDR2 reads YFSETQ. This CDR3 contains 17 residues.

This clonotype was seen only once. A much larger clone lies one base from this, so it may be a read error. No conserved phenylalanine or tryptophan ends this CDR3, so it is likely a read error. V gene TRBV2 combines with J gene TRBJ1-1; D is unclear. Per the germline V gene, CDR1 is SNHLY and CDR2 is FYNNEI. The V gene lost 10 bases and the J gene lost 1 base, with 13 bases spanning the gap. This CDR3 has 13 residues. The CDR3 DNA reads as TGTGCCACCACAACGGCCCCGAACACTGAAGCTTTCATT. Translation: CATTTAPNTEAFI.

Worth noting for this clonotype: It is likely a read error, because the conserved phenylalanine at the end of the CDR3 is missing. This chain links TRBV11-2 with TRBJ2-4; TRBD2 aligns across 13 bases. J gave up 2 bases and V 1 base, and 5 bases lay outside the gene matches. Germline CDR1 SGHAT, CDR2 FQNNGV. The CDR3 extends over 18 amino acids. The CDR3, as DNA: TGTGCCAGCAGCTTAGCTACCGGGACTAGCGGGACCAAAAACATTCAGTACCTC. Translating it yields CASSLATGTSGTKNIQYL.

A word on this clonotype: Compared with germline, one end of the junction differs, possibly owing to a read error. The chain uses TRBV29-1 and TRBJ1-2, with D unclear. Germline CDR1 reads SQVTM; CDR2 reads ANQGSEA. The CDR3 loop spans 13 amino acids. DNA for the CDR3: TGCAGCGTCGAGACGGGTTTTGGCTATGACTACACATTC. Translation: CSVETGFGYDYTF.

For this clonotype: Compared with germline, one end of the junction differs, possibly owing to a read error. This chain links TRBV7-9 with TRBJ1-1, with a tentative D call TRBD1 (5 bases). This CDR3 comprises 18 residues. Germline V gives CDR1 SEHNR, CDR2 FQNEAQ (reference sequence). CDR3 nucleotide sequence: TGTGCCATCAGCTTAGACCAACTCCGTCCGGGACCGAACACTGAAGCTTTCTTT. This translates into CAISLDQLRPGPNTEAFF.